This TCR beta chain was recovered during a study of beta chain features in type 1 diabetes. Study background: No patient-donor differences in age, gender, total cells or subset yield. Examined across all samples were some 99 million sorted cells. General study results and limits: All four CD4+ subsets of Type 1 diabetes patients contained TCRB CDR3s that were moderately but significantly shorter. PCR might show a preference for shorter templates, equally across patients and controls.

A CD45RO/CCR7/CD25/CD127/CD95/CD27 panel sorted naive, central memory, regulatory and stem cell-like memory CD4+ cells. Notes on this clone: Its cognate antigen is unknown.

V lost 6 bases to trimming and J lost 2 bases; unmatched junction nucleotides: 5. CDR1 MNHNY and CDR2 SVGAGI come from the germline V gene (reference sequence). CDR3 size: 14 residues. Expressed TCRB transcripts were sequenced because the entire RNA isolate underwent reverse transcription. Some clones are missing from TCRdb's copy, which holds only in-frame ones; the method was immunoSEQ multiplex PCR. The table has around 250,000 clones, about 15% seen once. The TCR comes from a man aged 25 to 40 with type 1 diabetes. The J gene is TRBJ2-7, the V gene TRBV6-6; 9 bases align to TRBD1. The sequencing input was naive CD4+ T cells from blood. Written as DNA, the CDR3 is TGTGCCAGCAGGGCGAGGACAGGGGCCTACGAGCAGTACTTC. It yields the protein CASRARTGAYEQYF.